This T cell receptor beta chain was captured by sequencing in a study of blood T cells in healthy people across ages (dated by TCRdb to between 2014 and 2016). Regarding the study in general: Template switching captured roughly one uniquely barcoded TCR beta cDNA molecule per two T cells in model experiments. Age-related changes in TCR beta repertoire diversity were measured in the study by deep sequencing normalized with unique cDNA molecular identifiers. Donors were grouped into four age groups: young (average roughly 16 years), middle-aged (under 40), aged (around 66) and long-lived (around 82). Donors of different ages were randomly distributed across sequencing lanes to avoid experimental bias. Using the same blood draw, the study looked at two additional independent replicas of 1 million unique cDNA reads for two donors, one aged 18 to 29 and the other aged 80 or older. The paper's findings and limits, for the study overall: The long-lived group showed more naive CD4+ T cells, fewer expanded clones and increased TCR diversity than the aged group, suggesting age selection. Total diversity estimates from one million sequenced T cells were considered lower bounds and underestimates. The percentage of naive T cells measured by flow cytometry correlated strongly with observed TCR beta diversity. Because the CMV infection status of the donors was unknown, age-related changes in expanded clonotypes may potentially have been confounded. Observed TCR beta diversity per million T cells fell roughly linearly with age, and a significant reduction was already apparent by age approximately 40. Conclusive comparison of naive and antigen-experienced compartments was prevented by the profiling of bulk unsorted PBMCs.

Library generation was performed with 5' RACE. Sequenced on an Illumina HiSeq 2500. A second roughly 7 to 11 cycle PCR used a sample-barcoded 5' primer and a J-beta primer mix. Each TCR beta cDNA molecule received a unique molecular identifier from a template-switch 5' adaptor carrying 12 random nucleotides. At least 2.5 million CDR3-containing paired-end reads were obtained from each sample. First-strand cDNA was synthesized from all RNA with the Mint cDNA synthesis kit, primed by a TRBC-specific oligonucleotide. Following uracil-DNA glycosylase treatment, a first 18-cycle PCR with universal primers M1SS and BC2_uni_R was performed on all cDNA. The study's processing was this. Each sample was normalized by randomly selecting 1 million high-quality reads, each carrying a distinct molecular identifier. Reads with shared molecular identifiers were discarded instead of being binned into consensus sequences. CDR3 identification, clonotype clustering and error correction used MiTCR with a Q25 quality threshold and the strictest error-elimination algorithm. A nonparametric unseen species model using Euler transformation provided a lower-bound estimate of total TCR beta diversity. TCRdb's own reprocessing of the public reads used fastp at Q25 and MiXCR and kept productive beta chains. All rows with the same CDR3 protein become a single entry with the most common DNA and genes. These V and J calls are TCRdb output, not the study's own analysis. The sample profile shows approximately 940,000 distinct CDR3 sequences; 40% to 60% of them were found once. The ten most abundant clones make up 13% of the sample.

This clonotype has just a few counts. This receptor's antigen is unknown. Base qualities are not recorded, but no much larger clone differs from it by a single base. The donors were some 36 Caucasian individuals from Russia, aged 6 to 90 years, who were systemically healthy. Each donor gave around 9 milliliters of peripheral blood, collected into EDTA-treated Vacutainer tubes. Ficoll-Paque density-gradient centrifugation was used to isolate PBMCs, with at least 6 million per sample. Trizol reagent was used to extract total RNA from PBMCs, with at least 5.5 micrograms per sample. For every donor, flow cytometry on a PBMC aliquot measured the percentage of naive CD45RAhigh/CD27high T cells. From the germline V gene, CDR1 is MGHDK and CDR2 is SYGVNS. The CDR3 measures 14 amino acids from cysteine to phenylalanine. Only the CDR3 part of the read is kept: 42 bases, read in frame from the first base. V gives up 3 bases and J gives up 6 bases, and the segment between their germline ends measures 14 bases.

The sample consisted of blood. The rearrangement combines TRBV25-1 with TRBJ1-2; the D gene is unclear. This TCR derives from a young man in good health. Here the CDR3 is given as CASSDSKAPDGYTF. The sequenced DNA is TGTGCCAGCAGTGATTCGAAGGCTCCCGATGGCTACACCTTC.